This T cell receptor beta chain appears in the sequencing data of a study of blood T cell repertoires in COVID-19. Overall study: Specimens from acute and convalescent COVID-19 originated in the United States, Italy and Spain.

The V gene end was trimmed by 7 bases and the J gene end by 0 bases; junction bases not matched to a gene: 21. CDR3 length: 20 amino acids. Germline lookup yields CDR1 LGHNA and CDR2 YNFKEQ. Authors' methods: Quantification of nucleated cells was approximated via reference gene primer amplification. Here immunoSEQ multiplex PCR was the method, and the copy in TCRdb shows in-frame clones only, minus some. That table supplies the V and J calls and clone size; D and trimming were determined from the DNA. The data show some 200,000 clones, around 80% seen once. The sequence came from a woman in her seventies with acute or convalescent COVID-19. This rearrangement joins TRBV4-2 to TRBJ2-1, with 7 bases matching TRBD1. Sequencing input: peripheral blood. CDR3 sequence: CASKLASGQTNTPSYNEQFF. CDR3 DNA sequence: TGTGCCAGCAAGCTAGCCTCGGGACAGACGAACACCCCCTCCTACAATGAGCAGTTCTTC.